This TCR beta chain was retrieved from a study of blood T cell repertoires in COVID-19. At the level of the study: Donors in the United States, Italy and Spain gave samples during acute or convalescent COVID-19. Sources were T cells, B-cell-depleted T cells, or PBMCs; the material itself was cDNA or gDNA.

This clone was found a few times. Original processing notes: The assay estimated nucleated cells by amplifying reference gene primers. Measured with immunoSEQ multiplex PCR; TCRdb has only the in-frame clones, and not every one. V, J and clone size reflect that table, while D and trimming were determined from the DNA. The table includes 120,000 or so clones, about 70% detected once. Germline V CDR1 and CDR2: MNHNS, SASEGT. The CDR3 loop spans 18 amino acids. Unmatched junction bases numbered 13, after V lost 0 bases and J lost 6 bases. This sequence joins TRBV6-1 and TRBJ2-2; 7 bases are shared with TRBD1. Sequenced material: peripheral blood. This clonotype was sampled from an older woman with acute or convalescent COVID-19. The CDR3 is CASSEAGVTGFVAGELFF. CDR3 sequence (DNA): TGTGCCAGCAGTGAAGCGGGAGTGACAGGGTTCGTGGCCGGGGAGCTGTTTTTT.